The 6 T cell receptor beta chains given below trace back to one sample, sequenced in a study of T cells in Graves' hyperthyroidism and ophthalmopathy. It was RNA transcripts that yielded the amplified TCR beta CDR3 regions. In the first-round RT-PCR of the TCR CDR3, the HTBI primer set was used. One entry per CDR3 protein results from TCRdb running MiXCR on the multiplex PCR reads. The table includes under 550,000 distinct CDR3 sequences, 15% to 20% detected once. The sample taken for sequencing was blood. The receptors were gathered from a man aged 40-55 years with Graves' ophthalmopathy.

At least ten counts were recorded for this clonotype. This chain links TRBV24-1 with TRBJ1-2; tentative D call: TRBD1 (5 bases). The CDR3 runs 13 residues. Germline CDR1 and CDR2: KGHDR and SFDVKD. The V and J ends lost 12 bases and 1 base respectively, with 14 bases between them. DNA of the CDR3: TGTGCCTCTGCGGGGACGGATAACTATGGCTACACCTTC. Translation gives CASAGTDNYGYTF.

This clonotype was detected ten times or more. V and J are TRBV18 and TRBJ1-2; D is unclear. V dropped 3 bases and J dropped 2 bases, with 7 bases sitting between them. Germline CDR1 and CDR2: KGHSH and LQKENI. This CDR3 is built from 13 residues. The CDR3, as DNA: TGTGCCAGCTCACCCAAGGAAAACTATGGCTACACCTTC. As protein: CASSPKENYGYTF. The variable domain in full, with the rest retrieved from reference TRBV18 and TRBJ1-2, is NAGVMQNPRHLVRRRGQEARLRCSPMKGHSHVYWYRQLPEEGLKFMVYLQKENIIDESGMPKERFSAEFPKEGPSILRIQQVVRGDSAAYFCASSPKENYGYTFGSGTRLTVV.

This clonotype was detected a few times. Mismatch with germline at one junction end may stem from a read error. The chain carries TRBV29-1 and TRBJ1-2, with D maybe TRBD1 (6 bases). The CDR3 loop spans 12 amino acids. Germline V lookup: CDR1 SQVTM, CDR2 ANQGSEA. CDR3 coding DNA: TGCAGCGTGGAAGGGGGAGCTGGTGGCTACACCTTC. Translating gives CSVEGGAGGYTF.

There are many counts of this clonotype. V is TRBV5-1 and J is TRBJ2-3; 10 nucleotides line up with TRBD1. The germline CDR1 and CDR2 sequences are SGHRS and YFSETQ. V shed 6 bases, J shed 4 bases, and the junction held 5 bases outside the gene matches. The CDR3 is 14 residues long. The CDR3 here is CASTDRGLSDTQYF. CDR3 nucleotides: TGCGCCAGCACTGACAGGGGGCTGTCAGATACGCAGTATTTT.

This clonotype was found once. The gene calls are TRBV6-1 and TRBJ1-5, with 8 positions matching TRBD1. CDR3 length equals 15 residues. Trimming at V came to 6 bases and at J to 7 bases, leaving 11 bases not matched to a gene. In germline, CDR1 is MNHNS, CDR2 SASEGT. CDR3 sequence: CASSWDRKARQPQHF. The CDR3 nucleotides are TGTGCCAGCAGCTGGGACAGGAAGGCAAGGCAGCCCCAGCATTTT.

This clonotype was observed many times. The chain links TRBV7-2 to TRBJ2-3; D unclear. CDR1 and CDR2 (germline): SGHTA, FQGNSA. The CDR3 runs to 15 residues. The V end was cut by 4 bases, the J end by 8 bases, with 19 bases between. The CDR3: CASSSQPVRASTQYF. CDR3 nucleotides: TGTGCCAGCAGCTCACAACCCGTTCGGGCCTCTACGCAGTATTTT. The whole variable domain, filled in from reference TRBV7-2 and TRBJ2-3, reads GAGVSQSPSNKVTEKGKDVELRCDPISGHTALYWYRQSLGQGLEFLIYFQGNSAPDKSGLPSDRFSAERTGGSVSTLTIQRTQQEDSAVYLCASSSQPVRASTQYFGPGTRLTVL.